This note documents a single T cell receptor (beta chain) sequence. Its specificity is unknown. PCR amplification relied on 60 Vbeta primers (plus 13 Jbeta primers). Sequenced by immunoSEQ multiplex PCR; TCRdb stores in-frame clones only, minus some. Found here are 60,000 to 80,000 clones, over 60% of them singletons; the top ten hold under 6%. The data derive from a study of cytomegalovirus exposure and HLA in healthy donors. Deletions cut 4 bases from V and 7 bases from J, with 17 bases between. The CDR3 length is 14 residues. The germline CDR1 and CDR2 sequences are MGHRA and YSYEKL. Study-wide findings and caveats: 87-base-pair reads could not separate some V segments, including TRBV6-2 and TRBV6-3.

Input material: PBMCs. This receptor was identified in a woman aged 25 to 39 in good health and CMV-seronegative. The J gene is TRBJ2-7, the V gene TRBV4-1; weak D call: TRBD2 (6 bases). CDR3 DNA sequence: TGCGCCAGCAGCCGAGCCCCGGGTGGAGGGGAGCAGTACGTC. Its translation: CASSRAPGGGEQYV.